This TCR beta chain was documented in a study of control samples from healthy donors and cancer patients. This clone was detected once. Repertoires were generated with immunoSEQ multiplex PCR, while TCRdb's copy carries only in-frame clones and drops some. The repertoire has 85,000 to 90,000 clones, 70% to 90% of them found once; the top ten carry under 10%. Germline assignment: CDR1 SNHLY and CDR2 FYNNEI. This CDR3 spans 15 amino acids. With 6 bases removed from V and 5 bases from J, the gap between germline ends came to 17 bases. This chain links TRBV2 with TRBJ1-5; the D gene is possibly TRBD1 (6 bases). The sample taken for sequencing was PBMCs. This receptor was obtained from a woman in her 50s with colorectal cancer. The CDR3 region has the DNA TGTGCCAGCAGCCCATGGCAAGGGGGGGATCAGCCCCAGCATTTT. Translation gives CASSPWQGGDQPQHF. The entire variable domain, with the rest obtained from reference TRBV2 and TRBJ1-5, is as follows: EPEVTQTPSHQVTQMGQEVILRCVPISNHLYFYWYRQILGQKVEFLVSFYNNEISEKSEIFDDQFSVERPDGSNFTLKIRSTKLEDSAMYFCASSPWQGGDQPQHFGDGTRLSIL.